These 3 T cell receptor beta chains originate from one sample sequenced in a study of monozygotic twins with inflammatory bowel disease. TCRdb re-analyzed the 5' RACE reads; it lists each CDR3 protein once, without DNA. This listing includes over 350,000 distinct CDR3 sequences. Source material: blood. The receptors derive from a human donor with ulcerative colitis or Crohn's disease, or a healthy co-twin of an affected twin (not recorded which).

The chain carries TRBV12-3 or TRBV12-4 and TRBJ2-1; TCRdb gives TRBD1 as the D gene, but with no DNA this cannot be confirmed. The CDR3 spans 14 residues. The CDR3 reads CASSFRGGANEQFF.

The CDR3 loop reads CASSQVQLVNEKLFF. The chain couples TRBV4-1 to TRBJ1-4. The germline gives CDR1 MGHRA, CDR2 YSYEKL. The CDR3 consists of 15 residues.

J is TRBJ1-3 and V is TRBV30. The CDR3 is 14 residues long. Germline V CDR1 and CDR2: GTSNPN, SVGIG (reference sequence). The CDR3 loop is CAWSRLDSGNTIYF.